Described below is a single T cell receptor (beta chain) sequence and its context. From germline, CDR1 is SEHNR and CDR2 FQNEAQ (reference sequence). V lost 1 base and J lost 4, with 10 bases in between. This CDR3 region has 14 residues. Enrolled during active infection, Seattle patients were then followed longitudinally. These data originate in a study of blood T cell repertoires in COVID-19. Looking at the study overall: The United States, Italy and Spain provided the acute and convalescent COVID-19 samples. Sources were T cells, B-cell-depleted T cells, or PBMCs; the material itself was cDNA or gDNA.

In the authors' workflow: Reference gene primers were amplified, and this amplification served to estimate nucleated cell counts. Data came from immunoSEQ multiplex PCR; TCRdb stores just in-frame clones and leaves some out. V, J and clone size were drawn from that table, and D and trimming were deduced from the DNA. Of approximately 320,000 clones in the sample, about 90% were seen once. The TCR comes from a young woman with COVID-19, enrolled during active disease. Sequenced: peripheral blood. The chain recombines TRBV7-9 with TRBJ1-2; perhaps TRBD1 as D (5 bases). The CDR3 bases are TGTGCCAGCAGCTTAGTGGGGGGGATCTATGGCTACACCTTC. This sequence encodes CASSLVGGIYGYTF.